These 23 T cell receptor beta chains came from one sample sequenced in a study of beta chain features in type 1 diabetes. Sequencing targeted expressed TCRB transcripts, as all isolated RNA had been reverse transcribed. TCRdb keeps only in-frame clones here, not all; method: immunoSEQ multiplex PCR. Altogether about 290,000 clones are present, approximately 8.1% being singletons, with the ten largest covering more than 0.8%. Sequencing input: central memory CD4+ T cells from blood. The receptors come from a young woman in good health.

This clone was counted only a few times. This chain connects TRBV7-7 to TRBJ1-2; maybe TRBD1 (5 bases). The CDR3 length is 16 residues. V shed 3 bases and J shed 4 bases, with 18 bases lying between them. Germline V gives CDR1 SSHAT, CDR2 FNYEAQ (reference sequence). Here the CDR3 reads CASSFMAFWGTYGYTF. CDR3 DNA sequence: TGTGCCAGCAGCTTCATGGCGTTTTGGGGGACCTATGGCTACACCTTC.

This clone was observed a few times. The rearrangement links TRBV2 to TRBJ2-1; no clear D. CDR1 is SNHLY, CDR2 FYNNEI, per germline. The CDR3 loop spans 10 amino acids. Trimming took 7 bases from V and 8 from J, leaving 6 bases between them. CDR3 nucleotides: TGTGCCAGCAAGGTGTATGAGCAGTTCTTC. This codes for CASKVYEQFF.

This clone was observed a few times. V and J are TRBV27 and TRBJ2-6; D remains unclear. Trimming pared 2 bases from V and 2 bases from J, leaving 1 base between. The CDR3 extends over 13 amino acids. Germline CDR1 MNHEY, CDR2 SMNVEV (reference sequence). CDR3 protein: CASSLAGANVLTF. The CDR3 DNA is TGTGCCAGCAGTTTAGCTGGGGCCAACGTCCTGACTTTC.

The chain employs TRBV5-1 and TRBJ2-1, with 9 bases identical to TRBD2. CDR1 and CDR2 from the germline V gene are SGHRS and YFSETQ. Unmatched junction bases numbered 6, after V lost 0 bases and J lost 2 bases. This CDR3 comprises 17 residues. The DNA of the CDR3 is TGCGCCAGCAGCTTGGTGGGTAGCGGGGGTCCCTACAATGAGCAGTTCTTC. It yields the protein CASSLVGSGGPYNEQFF.

This chain joins TRBV27 and TRBJ1-2; a weak D match, TRBD1 (6 bases). Germline V gives CDR1 MNHEY, CDR2 SMNVEV (reference sequence). The V end lost 5 bases, the J end lost 7 bases, and 17 bases lay between the germline ends. CDR3 length equals 14 residues. CDR3 DNA sequence: TGTGCCAGCAGTCCCAGGGGAAACGGGGTTGGCTACACCTTC. Translating it yields CASSPRGNGVGYTF.

The V gene is TRBV5-1, the J gene TRBJ1-2; 8 nucleotides agree with TRBD1. CDR1 is SGHRS and CDR2 is YFSETQ in the germline V gene. After removal of 4 bases from V and 5 bases from J, the junction contained 4 bases not matched to a gene. The CDR3 totals 13 residues. CDR3 coding DNA: TGCGCCAGCAGCACGGACAGGGAGTATGGCTACACCTTC. Protein product: CASSTDREYGYTF.

This clone was seen more than once but under ten times. V and J are TRBV11-2 and TRBJ1-5; tentative D call: TRBD1 (6 bases). The CDR3 is 14 amino acids. Deletions cut 4 bases from V and 6 bases from J, with 13 bases between. Germline-derived CDR1 and CDR2 are SGHAT and FQNNGV. CDR3 amino acids: CASSSQGQAQPQHF. CDR3 in DNA: TGTGCCAGCAGCTCTCAGGGGCAGGCTCAGCCCCAGCATTTT.

In its sample, this clone was seen a few times. This chain joins TRBV5-6 and TRBJ2-7, with D unresolved. V was pared by 0 bases and J by 0 bases, with 7 bases between. The germline CDR1 and CDR2 sequences are SGHDT and YYEEEE. The CDR3 length is 14 residues. CDR3 loop: CASSLAESSYEQYV. For the CDR3, the DNA is TGTGCCAGCAGCTTGGCAGAGAGCTCCTACGAGCAGTACGTC.

This clone was found a few times. V gene TRBV27 combines with J gene TRBJ1-2; D not resolved. The CDR3 spans 16 residues. Germline V gene data show CDR1 as MNHEY and CDR2 as SMNVEV (reference sequence). V was clipped by 5 bases and J by 0 bases, with 16 bases between them. The CDR3 loop is CASSPKGALANYGYTF. CDR3 DNA: TGTGCCAGCAGTCCCAAGGGCGCCCTAGCTAACTATGGCTACACCTTC.

There are a few counts of this clone. V is TRBV5-1 and J is TRBJ2-2, with 7 bases that match TRBD2. The CDR3 length is 17 residues. V dropped 4 bases and J dropped 1; count of bases not matched to a gene: 10. Germline V gene sequence: CDR1 SGHRS, CDR2 YFSETQ. The CDR3 here is CASSPLSGGLNTGELFF. The CDR3 nucleotides read TGCGCCAGCAGCCCTTTATCGGGAGGACTGAACACCGGGGAGCTGTTTTTT.

This rearrangement joins TRBV7-2 to TRBJ2-1; 9 nucleotides match TRBD2. Germline V CDR1 and CDR2: SGHTA, FQGNSA. Unmatched junction bases numbered 9, after V lost 2 bases and J lost 7 bases. The CDR3 runs to 16 residues. CDR3 protein: CASSLSPTSGRNEQFF. Written as DNA, the CDR3 is TGTGCCAGCAGCTTAAGTCCAACTAGCGGGCGTAATGAGCAGTTCTTC.

This clone was counted between two and nine times. This chain uses TRBV5-4 with TRBJ2-7; TRBD2 might be the D (5 bases). The germline V gene encodes CDR1 SGHNT and CDR2 YYREEE (reference sequence). The CDR3 runs 12 residues. Trimming left V 0 bases short and J 7 bases short, with 8 bases between. In nucleotides, the CDR3 is TGTGCCAGCAGCTTGGAGGAGCGGGAGCAGTACTTC. This sequence encodes CASSLEEREQYF.

This CDR3 reads CASSPSSLYTRRNSPLHF. CDR3 nucleotides: TGCGCCAGCAGCCCGTCTTCTCTCTACACCCGGCGTAATTCACCCCTCCACTTT. The V call is TRBV4-1, the J call TRBJ1-6; the D is unclear. V shed 4 bases and J shed 6 bases, with 22 bases lying between them. The germline CDR1 and CDR2 sequences are MGHRA and YSYEKL. The CDR3 sequence is 18 residues long.

The CDR3 coding sequence is TGTGCCTGGAGGGAGGTCCACTATGGCTACACCTTC. Its translation is CAWREVHYGYTF. The rearrangement links TRBV30 to TRBJ1-2, with D unresolved. The CDR3 covers 12 residues. Germline lookup yields CDR1 GTSNPN and CDR2 SVGIG (reference sequence). V gave up 3 bases and J gave up 3 bases, with 8 bases separating them.

This chain joins TRBV27 and TRBJ2-7; D is undetermined. Germline V lookup: CDR1 MNHEY, CDR2 SMNVEV (reference sequence). V gave up 5 bases and J gave up 3 bases, with 14 bases separating them. The CDR3 runs to 14 residues. CDR3 sequence reads: CASSPKGGVYEQYV. CDR3 sequence (DNA): TGTGCCAGCAGTCCCAAGGGTGGAGTCTACGAGCAGTACGTC.

The chain carries TRBV7-9 and TRBJ1-3; D might be TRBD1 (6 bases). The CDR3 extends over 15 amino acids. With 2 bases removed from V and 2 bases from J, the gap between germline ends came to 10 bases. CDR1 is SEHNR, CDR2 FQNEAQ, per germline (reference sequence). The CDR3 protein is CASSLSWGPGNTIYF. The CDR3 region has the DNA TGTGCCAGCAGCTTAAGTTGGGGGCCTGGAAACACCATATATTTT. Full variable domain (remainder filled in from reference TRBV7-9 and TRBJ1-3): DTGVSQNPRHKITKRGQNVTFRCDPISEHNRLYWYRQTLGQGPEFLTYFQNEAQLEKSRLLSDRFSAERPKGSFSTLEIQRTEQGDSAMYLCASSLSWGPGNTIYFGEGSWLTVV.

This sequence joins TRBV4-2 and TRBJ2-5, with D perhaps TRBD1 (6 bases). V gave up 4 bases and J gave up 5 bases, with 11 bases separating them. This CDR3 has 13 amino acids. Germline values: CDR1 LGHNA, CDR2 YNFKEQ. CDR3 bases: TGTGCCAGCAGCCTCGGGCAGGGGGAGACCCAGTACTTC. As protein: CASSLGQGETQYF.

The rearrangement uses TRBV18 and TRBJ1-3; D is ambiguous. V lost 6 bases and J lost 2, with 11 bases in between. The germline V gene encodes CDR1 KGHSH and CDR2 LQKENI. The CDR3 totals 14 residues. The CDR3 is CASSQMTPGNTIYF. DNA for the CDR3: TGTGCCAGCTCCCAAATGACACCTGGAAACACCATATATTTT.

This clone was counted between two and nine times. The chain carries TRBV6-5 and TRBJ1-3; no clear D gene. Looked up from germline, CDR1 is MNHEY and CDR2 is SVGAGI. This CDR3 is built from 15 residues. V gave up 0 bases and J gave up 3 bases, with 9 bases separating them. CDR3 in DNA: TGTGCCAGCAGTTACTCGAGGCAGATTGGAAACACCATATATTTT. Translated, it gives CASSYSRQIGNTIYF.

The chain has TRBV10-3 and TRBJ1-1; D remains unclear. V lost 7 bases and J 1 base, leaving 13 bases between the germline ends. The CDR3 is 14 residues long. Per germline, CDR1 ENHRY and CDR2 SYGVKD. The CDR3 is CAIKSSAENTEAFF. The CDR3, as DNA: TGTGCCATCAAATCCTCGGCGGAGAACACTGAAGCTTTCTTT.

This sequence joins TRBV11-3 and TRBJ1-1; tentatively, D is TRBD1 (5 bases). The CDR3 is made up of 14 amino acids. V was cut by 3 bases and J by 4 bases, with 12 bases left in between. CDR1 and CDR2 from the germline V gene are SGHNT and YENEEA. This CDR3 is CASSFTAGGTEAFF. CDR3 bases: TGTGCCAGCAGCTTTACGGCCGGGGGCACTGAAGCTTTCTTT.

This chain connects TRBV7-2 to TRBJ2-3, with 8 bases identical to TRBD1. This CDR3 has 16 residues. V was pared by 0 bases and J by 5 bases, with 7 bases of the junction left unmatched. Germline V gene data show CDR1 as SGHTA and CDR2 as FQGNSA. The CDR3 DNA reads as TGTGCCAGCAGCTTAGCCCCGACAGGGGCGAAAGATACGCAGTATTTT. This sequence encodes CASSLAPTGAKDTQYF.

This clone was seen a few times. The V and J genes are TRBV7-9 and TRBJ2-1; D is undetermined. The CDR3 has 13 residues. V was cut by 2 bases and J by 5 bases, with 7 bases left in between. Germline values: CDR1 SEHNR, CDR2 FQNEAQ (reference sequence). CDR3 DNA: TGTGCCAGCAGCTTATACGCAGACAATGAGCAGTTCTTC. It codes for CASSLYADNEQFF.